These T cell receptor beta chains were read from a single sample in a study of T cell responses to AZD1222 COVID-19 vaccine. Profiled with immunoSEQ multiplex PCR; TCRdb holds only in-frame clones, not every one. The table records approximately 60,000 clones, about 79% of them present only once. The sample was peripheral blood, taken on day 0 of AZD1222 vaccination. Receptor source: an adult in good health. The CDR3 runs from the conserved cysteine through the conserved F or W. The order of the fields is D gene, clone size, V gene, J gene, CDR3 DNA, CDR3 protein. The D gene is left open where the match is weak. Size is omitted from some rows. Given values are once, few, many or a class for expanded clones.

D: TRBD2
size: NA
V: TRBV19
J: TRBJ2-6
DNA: TGTGCCAGTAGTAACTCCGGGACTAGCGGCTCTGGGACCAACGTCCTGACTTTC
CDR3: CASSNSGTSGSGTNVLTF

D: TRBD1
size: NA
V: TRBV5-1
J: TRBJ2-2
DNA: TGCGCCAGCAGCTGGACAGGGGGGAGGACCGGGGAGCTGTTTTTT
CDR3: CASSWTGGRTGELFF

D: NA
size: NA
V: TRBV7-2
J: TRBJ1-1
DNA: TGTGCCAGCAGCGATTGGGTTAACACTGAAGCTTTCTTT
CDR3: CASSDWVNTEAFF

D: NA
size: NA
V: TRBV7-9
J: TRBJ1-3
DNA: TGTGCCAGCAGCTTAAACGCAATGGTTGGAAACACCATATATTTT
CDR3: CASSLNAMVGNTIYF

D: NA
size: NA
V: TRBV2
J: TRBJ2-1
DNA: TGTGCCAGCAGTGAAGCTAATACCTACCATGAGCAGTTCTTC
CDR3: CASSEANTYHEQFF

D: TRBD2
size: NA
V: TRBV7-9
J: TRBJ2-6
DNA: TGTGCCAGCAGACCACGACTAGCGGGAATAATGTCTGGGGCCAACGTCCTGACTTTC
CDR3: CASRPRLAGIMSGANVLTF

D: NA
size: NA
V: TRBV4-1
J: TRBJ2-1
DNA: TGCGCCAGCAGCCAAGATGGTGGGGCCTACAATGAGCAGTTCTTC
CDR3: CASSQDGGAYNEQFF

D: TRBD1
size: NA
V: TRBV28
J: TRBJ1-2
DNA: TGTGCCAGCAGTTTACCGGGACAGAACTATGGCTACACCTTC
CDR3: CASSLPGQNYGYTF

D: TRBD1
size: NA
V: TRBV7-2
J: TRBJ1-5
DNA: TGTGCCAGCAGCTTGGTACAGGGGTATAGCAATCAGCCCCAGCATTTT
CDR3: CASSLVQGYSNQPQHF

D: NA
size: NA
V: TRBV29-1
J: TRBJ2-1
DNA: TGCAGCGTTGTAATCGGAGTATCGTACAATGAGCAGTTCTTC
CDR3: CSVVIGVSYNEQFF

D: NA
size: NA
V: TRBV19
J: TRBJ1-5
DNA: TGTGCCAGTAGTATAGCGAAACAGCCCCAGCATTTT
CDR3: CASSIAKQPQHF

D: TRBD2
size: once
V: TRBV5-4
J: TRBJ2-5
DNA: TGTGCCAGCAAGGCGGGAGGGCCGTCCGGTCAAGAGACCCAGTACTTC
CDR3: CASKAGGPSGQETQYF

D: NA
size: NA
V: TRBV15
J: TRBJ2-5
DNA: TGTGCCACCAGCAGAGATCAGGACTATCAAGAGACCCAGTACTTC
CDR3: CATSRDQDYQETQYF

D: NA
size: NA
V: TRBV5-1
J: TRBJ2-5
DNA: TGCGCCAGCAGCTCGGAGCCCAAGACTGATTGGGAGACCCAGTACTTC
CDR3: CASSSEPKTDWETQYF

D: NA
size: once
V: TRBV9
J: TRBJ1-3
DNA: TGTGCCAGCAGCACGAGAACTGGAAACACCATATATTTT
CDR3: CASSTRTGNTIYF

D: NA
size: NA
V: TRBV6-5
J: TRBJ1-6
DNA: TGTGCCAGCAGTTACCAGAGGGGCTTGGAGTCACCCCTCCACTTT
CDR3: CASSYQRGLESPLHF

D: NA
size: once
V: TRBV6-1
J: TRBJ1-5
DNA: TGTGCCAGCAGTGAAGCGCACAGAAATCAGCCCCAGCATTTT
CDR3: CASSEAHRNQPQHF

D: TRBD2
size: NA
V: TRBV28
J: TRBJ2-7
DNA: TGTGCCAGCAGTTACGGGGTAGCGGGAGGGCTGGTCGAGCAGTACTTC
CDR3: CASSYGVAGGLVEQYF

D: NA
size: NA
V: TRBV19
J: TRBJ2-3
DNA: TGTGCCAGTAGTGAGATAGACGGAGGAGATACGCAGTATTTT
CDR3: CASSEIDGGDTQYF

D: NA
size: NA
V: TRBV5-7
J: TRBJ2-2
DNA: TGTGCCAGCAGCTTGGCCAGGGCGAACACCGGGGAGCTGTTTTTT
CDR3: CASSLARANTGELFF

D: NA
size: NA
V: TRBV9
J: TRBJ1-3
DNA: TGTGCCAGCAGCGTAGGACAGAACTCTGGAAACACCATATATTTT
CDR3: CASSVGQNSGNTIYF

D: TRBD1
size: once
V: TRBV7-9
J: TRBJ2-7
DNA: TGTGCCAGCAGCAGGACAGGGACCTACGAGCAGTACTTC
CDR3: CASSRTGTYEQYF

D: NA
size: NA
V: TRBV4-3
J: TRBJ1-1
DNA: TGCGCCAGCAGCCAGCACACAGGGATAAACACTGAAGCTTTCTTT
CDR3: CASSQHTGINTEAFF

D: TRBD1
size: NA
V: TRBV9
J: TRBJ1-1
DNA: TGTGCCAGCAGCGCCCCCCAGGGGGGAAGGACTGAAGCTTTCTTT
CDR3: CASSAPQGGRTEAFF

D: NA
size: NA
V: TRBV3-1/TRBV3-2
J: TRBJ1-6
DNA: TGTGCCAGCAGCCAAGAGCCCCAGGCGGCACCCCTCCACTTT
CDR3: CASSQEPQAAPLHF

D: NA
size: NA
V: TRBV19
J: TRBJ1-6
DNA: TGTGCCAGTAGTGCGCGGGACGTCTCCTATAATTCACCCCTCCACTTT
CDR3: CASSARDVSYNSPLHF

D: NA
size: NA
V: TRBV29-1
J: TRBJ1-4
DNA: TGCAGTGCCAGGAGGGGCGGAAATGAAAAACTGTTTTTT
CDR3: CSARRGGNEKLFF

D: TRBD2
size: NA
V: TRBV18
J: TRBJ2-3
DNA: TGTGCCAGCTCACCTTCCAGCGGGAGGCCGGATACGCAGTATTTT
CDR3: CASSPSSGRPDTQYF

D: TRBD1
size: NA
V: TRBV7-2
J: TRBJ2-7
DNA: TGTGCCAGCAGCTCCGGGACAGGACCCTACGAGCAGTACTTC
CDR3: CASSSGTGPYEQYF

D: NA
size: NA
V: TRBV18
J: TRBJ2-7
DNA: TGTGCCAGCTCCACAGGACGGTCCTACGAGCAGTACTTC
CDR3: CASSTGRSYEQYF

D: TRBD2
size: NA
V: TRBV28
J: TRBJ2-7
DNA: TGTGCCAGCGCCAGGACTAGCGGACTAGTAGAGCAGTACTTC
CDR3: CASARTSGLVEQYF

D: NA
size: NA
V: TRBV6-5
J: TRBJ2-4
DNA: TGTGCCAGTAATTCGGGCCACGAGGACATTCAGTACTTC
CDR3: CASNSGHEDIQYF

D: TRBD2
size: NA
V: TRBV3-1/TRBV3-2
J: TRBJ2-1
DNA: TGTGCCAGCAGCCAAGTAGGGGTTTTTGGGGAGGGCCCTAGCTCCTACAATGAGCAGTTCTTC
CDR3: CASSQVGVFGEGPSSYNEQFF

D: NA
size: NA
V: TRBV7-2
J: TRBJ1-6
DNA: TGTGCCAGCAGCTTAGGGTGGCGGGGAACGGATTCACCCCTCCACTTT
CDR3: CASSLGWRGTDSPLHF

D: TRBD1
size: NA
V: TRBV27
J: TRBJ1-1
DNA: TGTGCCAGCAGTTTGAGAGGGACAGGGTTATTCTTAGGGTCTATGAACACTGAAGCTTTCTTT
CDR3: CASSLRGTGLFLGSMNTEAFF

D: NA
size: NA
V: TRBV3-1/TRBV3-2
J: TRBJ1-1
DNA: TGTGCCAGCAGCCCCCTGTCGAACACTGAAGCTTTCTTT
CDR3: CASSPLSNTEAFF

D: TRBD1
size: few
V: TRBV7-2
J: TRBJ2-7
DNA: TGTGCCAGCAGCTTATTCCCTGCCGGTCGGGACAGCTCCTACGAGCAGTACTTC
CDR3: CASSLFPAGRDSSYEQYF

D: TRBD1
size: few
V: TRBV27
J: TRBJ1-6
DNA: TGTGCCAGCAGTAAGGGACAGGGAGGTTCACCCCTCCACTTT
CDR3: CASSKGQGGSPLHF

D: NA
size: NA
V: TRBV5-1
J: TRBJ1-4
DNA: TGCGCCAGCAGCTTGGCGGGGACCCCTCGAGAAAAACTGTTTTTT
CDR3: CASSLAGTPREKLFF

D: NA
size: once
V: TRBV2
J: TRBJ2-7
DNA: TGTGCCAGCAGGCCGGTCTCCTACGAGCAGTACTTC
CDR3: CASRPVSYEQYF

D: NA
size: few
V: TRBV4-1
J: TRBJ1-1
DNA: TGCGCCAGCAGCCAAGTATTCCGGGACACTGAAGCTTTCTTT
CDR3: CASSQVFRDTEAFF

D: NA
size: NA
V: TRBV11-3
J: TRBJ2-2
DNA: TGTGCCAGCAGACCTCCGAGCGGGGAGCTGTTTTTT
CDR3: CASRPPSGELFF

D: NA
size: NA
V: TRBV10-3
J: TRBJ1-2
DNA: TGTGCCATCAGTGAATACCGACAGACAATTGCTAACTATGGCTACACCTTC
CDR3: CAISEYRQTIANYGYTF

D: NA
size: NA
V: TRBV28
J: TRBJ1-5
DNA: TGTGCCAGCAGTTTATTCTCGGGAGATCAGCCCCAGCATTTT
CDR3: CASSLFSGDQPQHF

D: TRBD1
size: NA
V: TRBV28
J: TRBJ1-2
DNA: TGTGCCAGCAGTTCCCTAACCACAGGGGGCTATGGCTACACCTTC
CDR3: CASSSLTTGGYGYTF

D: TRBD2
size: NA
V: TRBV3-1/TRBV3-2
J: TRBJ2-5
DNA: TGTGCCAGCAGCCAAGGCGCGGGAGTAATGAAGACCCAGTACTTC
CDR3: CASSQGAGVMKTQYF

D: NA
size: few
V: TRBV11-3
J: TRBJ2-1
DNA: TGTGCCAGCAGCTTAGATTTAAAAAGCCACAATGAGCAGTTCTTC
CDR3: CASSLDLKSHNEQFF

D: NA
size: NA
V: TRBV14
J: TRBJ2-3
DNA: TGTGCCAGCAGTCCAAGATCGCAGAGTACTAGCACAGATACGCAGTATTTT
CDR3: CASSPRSQSTSTDTQYF

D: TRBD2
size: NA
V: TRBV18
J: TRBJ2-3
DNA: TGTGCCAGCTCGGCCCTAGCGGGAGCCACAGATACGCAGTATTTT
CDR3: CASSALAGATDTQYF

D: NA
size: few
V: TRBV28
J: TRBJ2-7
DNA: TGTGCCAGCAGGAGCGGTCCTCACTACGAGCAGTACTTC
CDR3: CASRSGPHYEQYF

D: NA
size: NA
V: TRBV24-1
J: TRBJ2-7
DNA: TGTGCCACCAGTGATTTGATCGGCGAGCAGTACTTC
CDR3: CATSDLIGEQYF

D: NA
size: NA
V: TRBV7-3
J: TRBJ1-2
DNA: TGTGCCAGCAGCTCGGATGGTCGTGGCTACACCTTC
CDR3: CASSSDGRGYTF

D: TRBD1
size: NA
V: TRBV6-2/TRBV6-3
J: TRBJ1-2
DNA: TGTGCCAGCAGTTACGGCCCGACAGGGCTAGGGTATGGCTACACCTTC
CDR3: CASSYGPTGLGYGYTF